The clone carrying this TCR beta chain showed up just a few times. These data come from a study of T-cell memory formation after mild COVID-19. The CDR3 loop spans 15 amino acids. Trimming removed 2 bases at V and 4 bases at J, with 14 bases between. TCR alpha and TCR beta cDNA libraries carrying sample barcodes and UMIs were produced by 5'RACE using constant-segment primers. TCRdb reanalysed the 5' RACE reads using MiXCR and keeps one entry per CDR3 protein. The top ten clones hold about 2.2% of a sample with 120,000 or so distinct CDR3 sequences, about 5.9% of them seen once. The sequenced sample was PBMCs or a T cell subset sorted from them (not recorded which). The sequence was obtained from an adult woman who had mild COVID-19 (a few samples of this study predate the infection). Cell type and time point are not known. This chain joins TRBV12-3 or TRBV12-4 and TRBJ1-1; no firm D call. The CDR3 sequence is CASSLHRGGSTEAFF. CDR3 sequence (DNA): TGTGCCAGCAGTTTACACCGCGGCGGTAGCACTGAAGCTTTCTTT.